This TCR beta chain was obtained from a study of vaccination effects on CD4 cells after COVID-19 (dated by TCRdb to between 2022 and 2023). Describing the broader study: To identify antigen-specific CD4+ T cell clonotypes by their expansion, the ViraFEST assay first stimulated PBMC with viral peptide pools and then applied TCR sequencing. Each participant received two doses of an mRNA SARS-CoV-2 vaccine, either BNT162b2 or mRNA-1273. Pre-vaccine samples were drawn from a couple of convalescent patients 16 days and one week before the first dose, at 142 and 148 days after COVID-19 diagnosis. Under 2.5 million PBMC per well were cultured with 10 ug/ml peptides in IMDM containing approximately 4.5% human AB serum, about 9.6 IU/ml IL-2 and gentamicin. The study compared SARS-CoV-2 spike-specific CD4+ TCR repertoires before and after mRNA vaccination in COVID-19 convalescent patients and infection-naive vaccine recipients. Altogether, around ten COVID-19 convalescent patients and several SARS-CoV-2-naive healthy vaccine recipients made up the full study. Cultures from other donors in the study were sequenced with the Oncomine TCR Beta short-read assay on an Illumina iSeq 100.

A distance of 17 bases separates the germline ends of V and J, which lose 4 bases and 5 bases respectively. CDR1 KGHSH and CDR2 LQKENI were looked up in the germline V gene. Taken from cysteine to phenylalanine, the CDR3 has 15 residues. Of the read, only the CDR3 DNA is kept; its 45 bases are in frame from base 1. After around ten days of culture, CD4+ T cells were isolated with the EasySep CD4+ T cell isolation kit. PCR-confirmed SARS-CoV-2 infection had occurred in convalescent patients between March and December 2020, before the Alpha, Beta and Delta variants emerged in the United States. On days 3 and 7, half of the culture medium was replaced with fresh IL-2-containing medium. Unless noted otherwise, every peptide stimulation condition was cultured in triplicate wells. Using Ficoll-Paque Plus gradient centrifugation, PBMC were separated from whole blood and then either used fresh or cryopreserved at -140C. The QIAamp micro DNA kit was used to extract genomic DNA from the cultured CD4+ T cells.

Paper-wide results and their limitations: Among convalescent patients, the spike-reactive repertoire after vaccination was made up mainly of new vaccine-induced clones that were largely distinct from the clones induced by infection. The study was limited by a small number of convalescent patients and lacked early post-infection timepoints. At late post-vaccination timepoints, both infection-induced and vaccine-induced clones showed marked clonal contraction, consistent with waning T cell responses.

The method was the immunoSEQ multiplex PCR assay. DNA from the cultured and isolated CD4+ T cells underwent TCR beta CDR3 sequencing. The study's own analysis went as follows. Non-productive TCR sequences were removed, reads were trimmed to the CDR3 region, and CDR3s of at least 7 amino acids were retained. Antigen-specific clonotypes were identified using the MANAFEST web app by comparison of expansion in peptide wells against reference cultures. To count as positive, a clone had to show expansion at FDR<0.05 compared with the reference and with all other wells, an odds ratio above 5, and a frequency above 0.1% in two replicate wells. A clonotype was called cross-reactive if it was significantly expanded both in SARS-CoV-2 spike wells and in at least one common cold coronavirus spike condition. Using the stringdist R package, CDR3 similarity was measured by Levenshtein distance, and unrooted trees were constructed with ape in R 3.6.1. Drawn from immuneACCESS, this table holds only the in-frame rearrangements with V and J called that TCRdb kept. Clones are partly lost; checked studies trace under half to an unresolved V gene and leave the rest unexplained. That table gives V, J and clone size, and the DNA gave D and trimming. In all, the sample holds around 50,000 clones, and about three quarters of those were seen once. In total, the top ten clones hold 10% to 15% of the sample.

For this clone: What this receptor recognizes is not known. No qualities accompany the bases; no much larger clone lies one base away.

This material consisted of CD4+ T cells from PBMCs cultured without peptide, taken before COVID-19 vaccination. The sequence derives from a human donor who had a prior SARS-CoV-2 infection. This chain is built from TRBV18 and TRBJ1-1, and perhaps TRBD1 as D gene, on 6 matching bases. The DNA sequence is TGTGCCAGCTCACGCCACCCGACAGGCGAGACTGAAGCTTTCTTT. The resulting protein is CASSRHPTGETEAFF.